The clone carrying this T cell receptor beta chain was observed a few times. The antigen is undetermined. The gene names here belong to mouse. The read terminates 4 residues before the CDR3 end, so the remaining end is supplied by the germline J gene. Cells from pooled cutaneous lymph nodes were sorted by CD4, CD8alpha, NKG2D, NKG2ACE and other markers. Extracted from the samples, RNA was reverse transcribed into cDNA to serve as the sequencing template. Clones were sequenced by immunoSEQ multiplex PCR, and TCRdb holds only the in-frame ones, with some missing. The sample includes 290,000 or so clones, none of them occurring once. These data belong to a study of CD8+ T cells in alopecia areata. The wider study: Skin was taken from 6-12-month-old C3H/HeJ graft donors that had spontaneous alopecia and grafted onto approximately 7-11-week-old female C3H/HeJ mice.

Study-wide findings and caveats: Normal skin contains resident alphabeta T cells, and these are also sequenced in scalp samples.

The CDR3 sequence is 13 residues long. CDR1 and CDR2 from the germline V gene are LGHNA and YNLKQL (reference sequence). Losses at the gene ends were 6 bases for V and 1 base for J; bases not matched to a gene: 0. The sequencing input was CD4+ T cells sorted from a lymph node. The TCR originated in a C3H/HeJ mouse with alopecia areata. The MHC haplotype recorded for the strain is H2-k. The chain joins TRBV5 to TRBJ2-7, with TRBD2 matching 10 bases. The CDR3 bases that were read are TGTGCCAGCAGGGGACTGGGGTCCTAT. Translated: CASRGLGSY. The whole CDR3 sequence is CASRGLGSYEQYF.